Listed here are 23 T cell receptor beta chains from one sample, sequenced in a study of PD-1 blockade in classical Hodgkin lymphoma. The assay was immunoSEQ multiplex PCR, and TCRdb's table has in-frame clones only and misses some. This sample has approximately 160,000 clones, with 78% found just once. Each patient's relapse followed autologous stem cell transplantation, and brentuximab vedotin exposure varied. Here the sequenced sample was peripheral blood mononuclear cells (PBMCs), taken before the second cycle of nivolumab. These receptors were collected from a human donor with classical Hodgkin lymphoma.

V usage is TRBV7-2 and J usage is TRBJ1-2, with unresolved D. CDR1 SGHTA and CDR2 FQGNSA come from the germline V gene. Trimming removed 1 base at V and 7 bases at J, with 13 bases between. The CDR3 sequence is 14 residues long. The CDR3, as DNA: TGTGCCAGCAGCTTAGATTTAACAGTCAGTGGCTACACCTTC. This encodes CASSLDLTVSGYTF.

This rearrangement joins TRBV5-1 to TRBJ2-3; 11 nucleotides agree with TRBD1. CDR1 is SGHRS, CDR2 YFSETQ, per germline. Germline trimming cut 3 bases from V and 4 bases from J; bases unmatched to any gene: 7. This CDR3 region has 16 residues. Written as DNA, the CDR3 is TGCGCCAGCAGCTATATGGACAGGGGGCTGGCAGATACGCAGTATTTT. It specifies CASSYMDRGLADTQYF.

The chain carries TRBV7-2 and TRBJ2-3, with D tentatively TRBD2 (6 bases). Trimming stripped 2 bases from V and 5 bases from J, with 14 bases between. The CDR3 consists of 15 residues. Germline V CDR1 and CDR2: SGHTA, FQGNSA. CDR3 bases: TGTGCCAGCAGCTTACAAGCGGGTCCTCAAGATACGCAGTATTTT. Its translation is CASSLQAGPQDTQYF.

V is TRBV5-6 and J is TRBJ2-3; 11 bases align to TRBD2. The ends lost 2 bases at V and 7 bases at J; junction bases unmatched: 9. The CDR3 runs to 16 residues. Germline V gene sequence: CDR1 SGHDT, CDR2 YYEEEE. The CDR3 loop is CASSFSLLAGDYTQYF. CDR3 sequence (DNA): TGTGCCAGCAGCTTCAGTCTACTAGCGGGAGATTATACGCAGTATTTT. The full variable domain, in which reference TRBV5-6 and TRBJ2-3 provide the parts outside the CDR3, is DAGVTQSPTHLIKTRGQQVTLRCSPKSGHDTVSWYQQALGQGPQFIFQYYEEEERQRGNFPDRFSGHQFPNYSSELNVNALLLGDSALYLCASSFSLLAGDYTQYFGPGTRLTVL.

This clone was recorded once. The V gene is TRBV29-1, the J gene TRBJ1-1; 7 nucleotides line up with TRBD1. Unmatched junction bases numbered 4, after V lost 5 bases and J lost 4 bases. The germline CDR1 and CDR2 sequences are SQVTM and ANQGSEA. The CDR3 is 12 amino acids. The CDR3 DNA reads as TGCAGCGTTTCGAGACAGGGCACTGAAGCTTTCTTT. Translating gives CSVSRQGTEAFF.

The gene calls are TRBV2 and TRBJ2-2; 9 bases match TRBD1. The CDR3 sequence is 16 residues long. Germline V gene sequence: CDR1 SNHLY, CDR2 FYNNEI. V gave up 2 bases and J gave up 4 bases; unmatched junction bases: 5. CDR3 in amino acids: CASSERRQGGTGELFF. The CDR3 bases are TGTGCCAGCAGTGAACGGAGACAGGGGGGCACCGGGGAGCTGTTTTTT.

V and J are TRBV5-1 and TRBJ2-1, with D tentatively TRBD1 (6 bases). V was trimmed by 0 bases and J by 4 bases, leaving 14 bases between them. The CDR3 is 16 residues long. CDR1 is SGHRS and CDR2 is YFSETQ in the germline V gene. CDR3 amino acids: CASSLDGTFSYNEQFF. In DNA, the CDR3 is TGCGCCAGCAGCTTGGACGGGACATTTTCTTACAATGAGCAGTTCTTC.

This sequence joins TRBV10-3 and TRBJ1-5; weak D call: TRBD1 (5 bases). V lost 5 bases and J 8 bases, leaving 13 bases between the germline ends. Germline-derived CDR1 and CDR2 are ENHRY and SYGVKD. This CDR3 has 13 residues. CDR3 protein: CAISTSQGEPQHF. The CDR3 nucleotides are TGTGCCATCAGTACAAGCCAGGGCGAGCCCCAGCATTTT.

The J gene is TRBJ2-1, the V gene TRBV6-4, with 10 bases that match TRBD1. This CDR3 comprises 15 residues. V trimming: 5 bases; J trimming: 3 bases; junction bases outside the gene matches: 4. The germline V gene encodes CDR1 MRHNA and CDR2 SNTAGT. The DNA of the CDR3 is TGTGCCAGCAGTTCCGGGACAGGGGACTACAATGAGCAGTTCTTC. Its protein product is CASSSGTGDYNEQFF.

The chain is built from TRBV9 and TRBJ1-4; tentative D call: TRBD1 (6 bases). CDR3 length: 15 residues. The germline V and J ends were trimmed by 4 bases and 3 bases, with 13 bases remaining between them. CDR1 is SGDLS, CDR2 YYNGEE, per germline. CDR3 sequence reads: CASSPAGDPNEKLFF. CDR3 DNA sequence: TGTGCCAGCAGCCCCGCAGGGGATCCTAATGAAAAACTGTTTTTT. Using reference TRBV9 and TRBJ1-4 for the parts outside the CDR3, the full variable domain is DSGVTQTPKHLITATGQRVTLRCSPRSGDLSVYWYQQSLDQGLQFLIQYYNGEERAKGNILERFSAQQFPDLHSELNLSSLELGDSALYFCASSPAGDPNEKLFFGSGTQLSVL.

This chain uses TRBV20-1 with TRBJ1-1, with 7 bases fitting TRBD1. This CDR3 spans 11 amino acids. The V gene's germline CDR1 is DFQATT and CDR2 SNEGSKA (reference sequence). The junction had 9 bases not matched to a gene; V was cut back by 6 bases and J by 11 bases. CDR3 loop: CSAPWGTEAFF. The DNA of the CDR3 is TGCAGTGCCCCTTGGGGGACAGAGGCTTTCTTT.

The chain has TRBV29-1 and TRBJ2-3; D is unresolved. CDR3 size: 13 residues. CDR1 and CDR2 (germline): SQVTM, ANQGSEA. V lost 3 bases and J 2 bases, leaving 9 bases between the germline ends. CDR3 DNA sequence: TGCAGCGTTGAGGACGGCTACACAGATACGCAGTATTTT. Translated, it gives CSVEDGYTDTQYF.

The chain is built from TRBV5-1 and TRBJ1-2; the match to TRBD1 covers 12 bases. Germline lookup yields CDR1 SGHRS and CDR2 YFSETQ. The CDR3 runs to 16 residues. V trimming: 3 bases; J trimming: 1 base; junction bases outside the gene matches: 4. The CDR3 here is CASSWDRGRDNYGYTF. The DNA for the CDR3 is TGCGCCAGCAGCTGGGACAGGGGGCGAGATAACTATGGCTACACCTTC. The full variable domain, with the rest looked up from reference TRBV5-1 and TRBJ1-2, is KAGVTQTPRYLIKTRGQQVTLSCSPISGHRSVSWYQQTPGQGLQFLFEYFSETQRNKGNFPGRFSGRQFSNSRSEMNVSTLELGDSALYLCASSWDRGRDNYGYTFGSGTRLTVV.

This clone was detected a few times. A junction boundary mismatches the germline segment, possibly from a read error. V and J are TRBV19 and TRBJ2-5, with TRBD1 as a possible D gene (6 bases). Germline CDR1 and CDR2: LNHDA and SQIVND (reference sequence). CDR3 size: 14 residues. The CDR3 sequence: CASSVDRSSGTQYF. As DNA, the CDR3 is TGTGCCAGTAGTGTAGACAGGTCCTCGGGGACCCAGTACTTC.

The V gene is TRBV2, the J gene TRBJ2-1; 8 nucleotides align to TRBD2. The CDR3 contains 16 residues. Germline V gene sequence: CDR1 SNHLY, CDR2 FYNNEI. Trimming removed 4 bases from V and 10 bases from J; junction bases left unmatched: 15. The CDR3 loop reads CASSAASGSTSREQFF. The DNA of the CDR3 is TGTGCCAGCAGTGCGGCCAGCGGGAGTACGTCACGGGAGCAGTTCTTC.

The chain employs TRBV10-3 and TRBJ2-3; no firm D call. Germline V lookup: CDR1 ENHRY, CDR2 SYGVKD. The V and J ends lost 0 bases and 2 bases respectively, with 3 bases between them. The CDR3 length is 13 residues. CDR3 protein: CAISESSTDTQYF. CDR3 in DNA: TGTGCCATCAGTGAGTCTTCCACAGATACGCAGTATTTT.

This sequence joins TRBV18 and TRBJ2-3, with D maybe TRBD1 (7 bases). This CDR3 has 15 residues. With 3 bases removed from V and 5 bases from J, the gap between germline ends came to 15 bases. Germline V gene data show CDR1 as KGHSH and CDR2 as LQKENI. For the CDR3, the DNA is TGTGCCAGCTCACCGCGCCAGGGGGGAGTAGATACGCAGTATTTT. The encoded protein is CASSPRQGGVDTQYF.

This clone was counted between two and nine times. The rearrangement joins TRBV29-1 to TRBJ1-1, with D possibly TRBD1 on 5 matching bases. There are 13 residues in the CDR3. The V gene lost 4 bases and the J gene lost 1 base, with 10 bases spanning the gap. Germline CDR1 reads SQVTM; CDR2 reads ANQGSEA. The CDR3 nucleotides read TGCAGCGTTGCCTTGACAGAGAACACTGAAGCTTTCTTT. It codes for CSVALTENTEAFF.

The table lists this clone with a count of one. This sequence joins TRBV6-6 and TRBJ1-1, with a possible D match to TRBD1 (5 bases). This CDR3 spans 13 amino acids. Trimming removed 6 bases at V and 0 bases at J, with 8 bases between. CDR1 MNHNY and CDR2 SVGAGI come from the germline V gene (reference sequence). In nucleotides, the CDR3 is TGTGCCAGCAGCGACAGAGTGAACACTGAAGCTTTCTTT. Residues: CASSDRVNTEAFF.

For the CDR3, the DNA is TGTGCCAGCAGTTGGGACCGCATCTACGAGCAGTACTTC. Translated: CASSWDRIYEQYF. The V call is TRBV6-6, the J call TRBJ2-7, with D possibly being TRBD1 or TRBD2 (5 bases each). This CDR3 is built from 13 residues. Germline V gene lookup returns CDR1 MNHNY and CDR2 SVGAGI (reference sequence). Trimming took off 4 bases at V and 3 bases at J, with 10 bases between the two ends.

This clone was seen only a few times. The rearrangement uses TRBV9 and TRBJ2-5, with 7 bases that match TRBD1. The CDR3 totals 14 residues. CDR1 SGDLS and CDR2 YYNGEE come from the germline V gene. V trimming: 3 bases; J trimming: 1 base; junction bases outside the gene matches: 3. The CDR3 region has the DNA TGTGCCAGCAGCGCACAGGGGATCCAAGAGACCCAGTACTTC. This codes for CASSAQGIQETQYF.

This clone was seen many times. The chain uses TRBV19 and TRBJ2-1; weak D call: TRBD2 (5 bases). The germline CDR1 and CDR2 sequences are LNHDA and SQIVND (reference sequence). Trimming shortened V by 8 bases and J by 0 bases, and 14 bases separated the two germline ends. The CDR3 covers 15 residues. DNA of the CDR3: TGTGCCAGTCAGAGAGGGCCGAGCTCCTACAATGAGCAGTTCTTC. This sequence encodes CASQRGPSSYNEQFF. The complete variable domain, with remaining parts taken from reference TRBV19 and TRBJ2-1, reads DGGITQSPKYLFRKEGQNVTLSCEQNLNHDAMYWYRQDPGQGLRLIYYSQIVNDFQKGDIAEGYSVSREKKESFPLTVTSAQKNPTAFYLCASQRGPSSYNEQFFGPGTRLTVL.

The chain recombines TRBV5-6 with TRBJ1-5; a weak D match, TRBD1 (5 bases). The CDR3 spans 14 residues. The V end was cut by 0 bases, the J end by 3 bases, with 7 bases between. Germline CDR1 and CDR2: SGHDT and YYEEEE. The CDR3: CASSLGGVNQPQHF. The CDR3 nucleotides read TGTGCCAGCAGCTTGGGAGGGGTCAATCAGCCCCAGCATTTT.